Listed here are 8 T cell receptor beta chains from one sample, sequenced in a study of T-cell memory formation after mild COVID-19. TCRdb ran MiXCR on the 5' RACE reads and lists one entry per CDR3 protein. The sample includes 450,000 or so distinct CDR3 sequences, roughly 25% seen only once; the top ten take around 13%. Specimen: PBMCs or a T cell subset sorted from them (not recorded which). The receptors come from an adult woman who had mild COVID-19 (a few samples of this study predate the infection). Cell type and time point are not known.

The sample holds a few counts of this clonotype. The rearrangement uses TRBV4-1 and TRBJ2-1; TRBD1 matches 9 bases. The germline CDR1 and CDR2 sequences are MGHRA and YSYEKL. The CDR3 contains 17 residues. J was trimmed by 1 base and V by 3 bases; bases with no gene match: 7. The CDR3 DNA follows: TGCGCCAGCAGCCACACCGGGACAGGGTTTTCCTACAATGAGCAGTTCTTC. This translates into CASSHTGTGFSYNEQFF.

This sequence joins TRBV6-1 and TRBJ1-1; the D gene is possibly TRBD1 (6 bases). V was cut by 3 bases and J by 8 bases, with 13 bases left in between. Looked up from germline, CDR1 is MNHNS and CDR2 is SASEGT. The CDR3 length is 13 residues. CDR3 DNA: TGTGCCAGCAGTGATCACAGGGCTACCGAAGCTTTCTTT. It is translated as CASSDHRATEAFF.

This clonotype was seen a few times. The junction and the germline gene differ at one end; a read error may be behind it. The chain couples TRBV7-2 to TRBJ1-6; the match to TRBD1 covers 9 bases. The CDR3 has 16 residues. CDR1 SGHTA and CDR2 FQGNSA come from the germline V gene. CDR3 protein: CASSPETGGYSSPLHF. CDR3 nucleotides: TGTGCCAGCAGCCCGGAGACAGGGGGTTATAGTTCACCCCTCCACTTT.

This chain links TRBV6-5 with TRBJ2-7; the D gene is possibly TRBD1 (6 bases). Germline CDR1 MNHEY, CDR2 SVGAGI. The V end lost 4 bases, the J end lost 4 bases, and 11 bases lay between the germline ends. CDR3 length equals 13 residues. The CDR3 loop is CASSSRGAYEQYF. CDR3 nucleotide sequence: TGTGCCAGCAGTTCCAGGGGCGCGTACGAGCAGTACTTC.

The chain uses TRBV24-1 and TRBJ2-1, with D unclear. The germline CDR1 and CDR2 sequences are KGHDR and SFDVKD. Trimming left V 2 bases short and J 7 bases short, with 11 bases between. The CDR3 runs 14 residues. The CDR3 nucleotides are TGTGCCACCAGTGATTCGGCAGCCAGGAATGAGCAGTTCTTC. It encodes CATSDSAARNEQFF.

J is TRBJ2-7 and V is TRBV7-8; TRBD2 agrees at 7 bases. This CDR3 has 16 residues. Germline CDR1 is SGHVS and CDR2 is FQNEAQ. Trimming cost V 3 bases and J 0 bases; bases outside gene matches: 8. The CDR3, as DNA: TGTGCCAGCAGCTTTCGTGAGGCGGGAGTCTCCTACGAGCAGTACTTC. Translated: CASSFREAGVSYEQYF.

This clonotype has only a few counts. One end of the junction varies from germline; a read error may be responsible. This chain connects TRBV7-7 to TRBJ2-1; 9 nucleotides agree with TRBD2. Germline-derived CDR1 and CDR2 are SSHAT and FNYEAQ (reference sequence). The CDR3 has 16 residues. In DNA form, the CDR3 reads TGTGCTAGCAGCTTAGGGCCCGGTAGCGGGAGTGGAGAGCAGTTCTTC. Protein: CASSLGPGSGSGEQFF.

The sample holds a few counts of this clonotype. Here the CDR3 reads CASIVIAATLNEQFF. CDR3 sequence (DNA): TGTGCCAGCATAGTGATAGCGGCCACGTTGAATGAGCAGTTCTTC. V usage is TRBV7-9 and J usage is TRBJ2-1, with D perhaps matching TRBD2 (6 bases). Trimming removed 7 bases at V and 7 bases at J, with 20 bases between. Germline CDR1 is SEHNR and CDR2 is FQNEAQ (reference sequence). The CDR3 runs to 15 residues.